The 29 T cell receptor beta chains listed next were all sequenced from one sample in a study of T-cell reconstitution after alpha-beta-depleted transplantation in children. The authors prepared the TCRbeta library with unique molecular identifiers. TCRdb redid the calling of the PCR reads with MiXCR, one entry per CDR3 protein. The profile shows about 350,000 distinct CDR3 sequences, around 15% of them singletons. The sequences come from PBMCs, mostly from graft donor cells, collected 360 days after TCRalphabeta/CD19-depleted stem cell transplant. These receptor sequences come from a male patient aged 2 to 9 who had a stem cell transplant for acute lymphoblastic leukemia, so the T cells may come from the graft donor.

This clonotype was picked up a small number of times. The rearrangement uses TRBV28 and TRBJ2-1, with no clear D. This CDR3 is built from 18 residues. CDR1 and CDR2 from the germline V gene are MDHEN and SYDVKM. Trimming removed 1 base at V and 8 bases at J, with 24 bases between. The CDR3 bases are TGTGCCAGCAGTTTATCGATTTCCATAGCCGCGTTTCTTCATGAGCAGTTCTTC. This sequence encodes CASSLSISIAAFLHEQFF.

This chain links TRBV5-1 with TRBJ2-7; D may match TRBD1 or TRBD2 (6 bases each). Deletions cut 0 bases from V and 3 bases from J, with 10 bases between. The CDR3 runs 14 residues. Germline V gene lookup returns CDR1 SGHRS and CDR2 YFSETQ. CDR3 region: CASSLAGGGYEQYF. The CDR3 nucleotides read TGCGCCAGCAGCTTGGCCGGGGGCGGCTACGAGCAGTACTTC.

There are many counts of this clonotype. The chain employs TRBV4-1 and TRBJ2-5; 7 bases agree with TRBD2. CDR3 length: 19 residues. Germline CDR1 is MGHRA and CDR2 is YSYEKL. V lost 0 bases, J lost 0 bases, and 13 bases stayed unmatched. The CDR3 is CASSQDVTRTRSYQETQYF. The CDR3 DNA reads as TGCGCCAGCAGCCAAGATGTAACTCGGACTAGATCGTACCAAGAGACCCAGTACTTC.

The J gene is TRBJ2-5, the V gene TRBV11-2; TRBD2 agrees at 8 bases. V gave up 3 bases and J gave up 5 bases; unmatched junction bases: 20. The CDR3 is 19 residues long. Germline lookup yields CDR1 SGHAT and CDR2 FQNNGV. The CDR3 DNA reads TGTGCCAGCAGCTTTTACATCCTAGCGGGCGGAAGTGTAAAGGAGACCCAGTACTTC. Translating gives CASSFYILAGGSVKETQYF.

This clonotype was recorded at least ten times. This chain joins TRBV29-1 and TRBJ2-7, with D possibly matching TRBD2 (6 bases). Germline V CDR1 and CDR2: SQVTM, ANQGSEA. The CDR3 covers 13 residues. V lost 3 bases and J lost 3, with 12 bases in between. CDR3 sequence: CSVDRDGGYEQYF. CDR3 nucleotides: TGCAGCGTTGACAGGGACGGGGGCTACGAGCAGTACTTC.

This clonotype was detected a few times. The chain combines TRBV28 with TRBJ1-1, with 9 bases matching TRBD1. After removal of 3 bases from V and 10 bases from J, the junction contained 12 bases not matched to a gene. The CDR3 spans 15 residues. The germline V gene has CDR1 MDHEN and CDR2 SYDVKM. Here the CDR3 reads CASSFMDRGLGSAFF. The CDR3 region has the DNA TGTGCCAGCAGTTTTATGGACAGGGGACTCGGCTCAGCTTTCTTT.

This clonotype showed up just a few times. The chain is built from TRBV18 and TRBJ2-1, with TRBD2 matching over 14 bases. Germline V gene lookup returns CDR1 KGHSH and CDR2 LQKENI. Losses at the gene ends were 5 bases for V and 9 bases for J; bases not matched to a gene: 6. The length of the CDR3 is 15 residues. The DNA for the CDR3 is TGTGCCAGCTCAATGACTAGCGGGAGGGCCTTTGAGCAGTTCTTC. Amino acid sequence: CASSMTSGRAFEQFF.

This clonotype was seen ten or more times. The chain recombines TRBV20-1 with TRBJ2-1, with TRBD2 matching over 9 bases. The CDR3 loop spans 14 amino acids. With 6 bases clipped from V and 7 bases from J, the junction kept 10 bases outside the gene matches. Per the germline V gene, CDR1 is DFQATT and CDR2 is SNEGSKA (reference sequence). In DNA, the CDR3 is TGCAGTGCGTGGGGACTAGCTCGCCGTAATGAGCAGTTCTTC. Protein sequence: CSAWGLARRNEQFF.

The count of this clonotype is one. V is TRBV4-1 and J is TRBJ1-6; D remains unclear. Germline loops: CDR1 MGHRA, CDR2 YSYEKL. The CDR3 spans 13 residues. V lost 4 bases, J lost 8 bases, and 9 bases lay in between. The CDR3 loop reads CASSPGFDSPLHF. The CDR3 DNA is TGCGCCAGCAGCCCAGGTTTCGATTCACCCCTCCACTTT.

This clonotype was detected many times. The chain has TRBV4-2 and TRBJ2-1; a possible D gene is TRBD2 (5 bases). V was clipped by 0 bases and J by 10 bases, with 10 bases between them. Germline V CDR1 and CDR2: LGHNA, YNFKEQ. This CDR3 spans 13 amino acids. The CDR3 spells CASSQDLEREQFF. CDR3 DNA: TGTGCCAGCAGCCAAGATTTAGAGCGGGAGCAGTTCTTC.

The gene calls are TRBV29-1 and TRBJ2-7, with D uncertain. The CDR3 extends over 14 amino acids. V dropped 4 bases and J dropped 0 bases, with 13 bases sitting between them. Germline V gene data show CDR1 as SQVTM and CDR2 as ANQGSEA. In DNA, the CDR3 is TGCAGCGTTGCCTATTGGGCCAGCTCCTACGAGCAGTACTTC. Its protein product is CSVAYWASSYEQYF.

This clonotype came up a few times. This sequence joins TRBV3-1 and TRBJ2-3; tentative D call: TRBD2 (6 bases). V was clipped by 3 bases and J by 7 bases, with 20 bases between them. Germline V gives CDR1 LGHDT, CDR2 YNNKEL (reference sequence). This CDR3 is 16 amino acids long. In nucleotides, the CDR3 is TGTGCCAGCAGCCACGGGACTCTCGCCACGGCCAATACGCAGTATTTT. Protein product: CASSHGTLATANTQYF.

There are a few counts of this clonotype. The chain links TRBV5-1 to TRBJ2-1, with a tentative D call TRBD2 (6 bases). CDR3 size: 14 residues. Trimming took off 0 bases at V and 5 bases at J, with 9 bases between the two ends. The V gene's germline CDR1 is SGHRS and CDR2 YFSETQ. CDR3 DNA: TGCGCCAGCAGCTTGGTAACTAGCAACAATGAGCAGTTCTTC. Its protein is CASSLVTSNNEQFF. The variable domain in full, completed from reference TRBV5-1 and TRBJ2-1, reads KAGVTQTPRYLIKTRGQQVTLSCSPISGHRSVSWYQQTPGQGLQFLFEYFSETQRNKGNFPGRFSGRQFSNSRSEMNVSTLELGDSALYLCASSLVTSNNEQFFGPGTRLTVL.

The sample holds a few counts of this clonotype. J is TRBJ1-1 and V is TRBV6-1; D might be TRBD1 (5 bases). Germline V gene data show CDR1 as MNHNS and CDR2 as SASEGT. The CDR3 runs to 13 residues. V gave up 6 bases and J gave up 5 bases, with 13 bases separating them. CDR3 residues: CASSTGLRTEAFF. CDR3 bases: TGTGCCAGCAGCACAGGCTTAAGAACTGAAGCTTTCTTT.

The chain has TRBV29-1 and TRBJ2-7; TRBD2 might be the D (5 bases). The germline V and J ends were trimmed by 7 bases and 3 bases, with 19 bases remaining between them. The CDR3 runs 14 residues. The germline gives CDR1 SQVTM, CDR2 ANQGSEA. The DNA for the CDR3 is TGCAGCGCCTTGGTTCTGGACTTGAGCTACGAGCAGTACTTC. This sequence encodes CSALVLDLSYEQYF.

This clonotype was seen a few times. J is TRBJ2-3 and V is TRBV29-1; weak D call: TRBD2 (6 bases). Germline V gene sequence: CDR1 SQVTM, CDR2 ANQGSEA. The CDR3 is 12 amino acids. The V end lost 7 bases, the J end lost 5 bases, and 13 bases lay between the germline ends. This CDR3 is CSAGTSGDTQYF. CDR3 in DNA: TGCAGCGCTGGGACTTCGGGAGATACGCAGTATTTT.

The chain is built from TRBV4-1 and TRBJ2-2; weak D call: TRBD1 (6 bases). The CDR3 consists of 16 residues. V was cut by 1 base and J by 3 bases, with 12 bases left in between. CDR1 is MGHRA and CDR2 is YSYEKL in the germline V gene. In DNA, the CDR3 is TGCGCCAGCAGCCAAGCAGGGGTTGTGGACACCGGGGAGCTGTTTTTT. Translating it yields CASSQAGVVDTGELFF.

Only a few counts were recorded for this clonotype. V is TRBV6-2 or TRBV6-3 and J is TRBJ2-7, with D possibly matching TRBD2 (6 bases). The V end was cut by 7 bases, the J end by 2 bases, with 12 bases between. Germline V gene lookup returns CDR1 MNHEY and CDR2 SVGEGT. The CDR3 covers 13 residues. CDR3 DNA: TGTGCCAGCACTATCTGGGGGGCCTACGAGCAGTACTTC. It translates to CASTIWGAYEQYF.

The chain couples TRBV18 to TRBJ1-4; D is unclear. Germline V gene sequence: CDR1 KGHSH, CDR2 LQKENI. The CDR3 is made up of 18 amino acids. With 5 bases removed from V and 5 bases from J, the gap between germline ends came to 24 bases. CDR3 region: CASSSLRHVRTGNEKLFF. In DNA, the CDR3 is TGTGCCAGCTCATCATTGCGCCACGTTAGGACGGGAAATGAAAAACTGTTTTTT.

A few counts support this clonotype. The chain uses TRBV27 and TRBJ2-7; D is possibly TRBD1 or TRBD2 (6 bases each). The V gene's germline CDR1 is MNHEY and CDR2 SMNVEV (reference sequence). The CDR3 loop spans 15 amino acids. V shed 2 bases and J shed 2 bases, with 13 bases lying between them. CDR3 in amino acids: CASSLMGGLAYEQYF. The CDR3 bases are TGTGCCAGCAGTTTAATGGGGGGCCTGGCCTACGAGCAGTACTTC.

J is TRBJ2-1 and V is TRBV7-9; D unresolved. The CDR3 is made up of 16 amino acids. The germline gives CDR1 SEHNR, CDR2 FQNEAQ (reference sequence). V lost 2 bases to trimming and J lost 9 bases, with 20 bases between them. DNA for the CDR3: TGTGCCAGCAGCTTATGGCGGCGGCCATCTCCTTCTGAGCAGTTCTTC. Translation: CASSLWRRPSPSEQFF.

The genes are TRBV29-1 and TRBJ2-1; the D gene is possibly TRBD1 (5 bases). Germline loops: CDR1 SQVTM, CDR2 ANQGSEA. The CDR3 spans 14 residues. The germline V and J ends were trimmed by 1 base and 1 base, with 8 bases remaining between them. The CDR3 sequence is CSVEGTRSYNEQFF. The CDR3 bases are TGCAGCGTTGAAGGGACACGGTCCTACAATGAGCAGTTCTTC.

This chain uses TRBV11-2 with TRBJ2-7, with 7 bases aligning to TRBD1. Germline loops: CDR1 SGHAT, CDR2 FQNNGV. Trimming at V came to 7 bases and at J to 0 bases, leaving 6 bases not matched to a gene. The CDR3 is made up of 14 amino acids. CDR3 in DNA: TGTGCCAGCACAAAGACAGGGTTCTCCTACGAGCAGTACTTC. It is translated as CASTKTGFSYEQYF. The full variable domain, in which reference TRBV11-2 and TRBJ2-7 provide the parts outside the CDR3, is EAGVAQSPRYKIIEKRQSVAFWCNPISGHATLYWYQQILGQGPKLLIQFQNNGVVDDSQLPKDRFSAERLKGVDSTLKIQPAKLEDSAVYLCASTKTGFSYEQYFGPGTRLTVT.

The rearrangement links TRBV25-1 to TRBJ2-3; TRBD2 matches 8 bases. The junction had 8 bases not matched to a gene; V was cut back by 3 bases and J by 6 bases. CDR1 is MGHDK, CDR2 SYGVNS, per germline. The CDR3 loop spans 15 amino acids. CDR3 coding DNA: TGTGCCAGCAGTGATTTTGCGGGAGGAAGGGATACGCAGTATTTT. Its translation is CASSDFAGGRDTQYF.

Points on this clonotype: A much more abundant neighbour one base away suggests this may be a read error. The chain carries TRBV4-3 and TRBJ2-1; 10 nucleotides align to TRBD2. With V trimmed by 6 bases and J by 6 bases, 14 bases remained unmatched. Germline V lookup: CDR1 LGHNA, CDR2 YSLEER. The CDR3 contains 17 residues. The CDR3 DNA sequence: TGCGCCAGCAGTCCCGAACGGAGCGGGAGGGCCTTCAATGAGCAGTTCTTC. Translation: CASSPERSGRAFNEQFF.

This clonotype was detected ten times or more. The chain is built from TRBV12-3 or TRBV12-4 and TRBJ1-1; 8 bases fit TRBD1. With 7 bases clipped from V and 4 bases from J, the junction kept 8 bases outside the gene matches. This CDR3 comprises 14 residues. The CDR3 reads CASTNRGGGTEAFF. DNA for the CDR3: TGTGCCAGCACCAACAGGGGGGGCGGCACTGAAGCTTTCTTT.

This clonotype was seen a few times. CDR3 coding DNA: TGTGCCACTCATCGGCAGGGCCGCACAGATACGCAGTATTTT. It translates to CATHRQGRTDTQYF. The chain is built from TRBV15 and TRBJ2-3, with TRBD1 as a possible D gene (5 bases). This CDR3 is built from 14 residues. Germline assignment: CDR1 LNHNV and CDR2 YYDKDF (reference sequence). V lost 9 bases and J lost 1, with 14 bases in between.

This clonotype was observed a few times. V gene TRBV12-3 or TRBV12-4 combines with J gene TRBJ2-5; D is unclear. Trimming cost V 5 bases and J 4 bases, with 11 bases left between them. The CDR3 is made up of 13 amino acids. The CDR3 is CASSEYFAETQYF. The CDR3 nucleotides read TGTGCCAGCAGTGAATACTTTGCAGAGACCCAGTACTTC.

Regarding this clonotype: One base away lies a much larger clone, so this may be a sequencing read error. V usage is TRBV11-1 and J usage is TRBJ2-7; D unclear. V was trimmed by 1 base and J by 1 base, leaving 8 bases between them. This CDR3 spans 14 amino acids. Germline assignment: CDR1 SGHAT and CDR2 FQDESV (reference sequence). The CDR3 DNA reads as TGTGCCAGCAGCTTAGTGGGCTGGTCCTACGAGCAGTACTTC. Amino acids: CASSLVGWSYEQYF.